Listed below are T cell receptor beta chains from one sample, sequenced in a study of graft-versus-host responses after intestinal transplantation. Clones were sequenced by immunoSEQ multiplex PCR, and TCRdb holds only the in-frame ones, with some missing. The sample includes 95,000 to 110,000 clones, 93% of them seen just once. The antigens of these receptors remain unknown. This material consisted of unstimulated CD8+ T cells sorted from spleen or lymph node cells, taken before intestinal transplant. The receptors shown here come from a human donor who received an intestinal transplant. Each CDR3 is given with its conserved first and last residue. D genes are given only for firm matches. Some rows mark clone size as missing; the rest say once, few, many or name a class of expanded clone.

j_call: TRBJ2-1; d_call: TRBD2; clone_size: -; v_call: TRBV6-1; cdr3_aa: CASSVTSGGPSSYNEQFF; cdr3_nt: TGTGCCAGCAGTGTGACTAGCGGGGGGCCGAGCTCCTACAATGAGCAGTTCTTC
j_call: TRBJ2-1; d_call: -; clone_size: -; v_call: TRBV6-5; cdr3_aa: CASSYAGGVYNEQFF; cdr3_nt: TGTGCCAGCAGTTACGCCGGGGGAGTCTACAATGAGCAGTTCTTC
j_call: TRBJ2-7; d_call: TRBD1; clone_size: -; v_call: TRBV27; cdr3_aa: CASSNRDRDLYEQYF; cdr3_nt: TGTGCCAGCAGTAACCGGGACAGGGACCTCTACGAGCAGTACTTC
j_call: TRBJ1-1; d_call: -; clone_size: -; v_call: TRBV7-9; cdr3_aa: CASSSGWQTENTEAFF; cdr3_nt: TGTGCCAGCAGCTCGGGTTGGCAAACGGAGAACACTGAAGCTTTCTTT
j_call: TRBJ1-1; d_call: -; clone_size: -; v_call: TRBV5-1; cdr3_aa: CASKLTDTEAFF; cdr3_nt: TGCGCCAGCAAACTAACCGACACTGAAGCTTTCTTT
j_call: TRBJ1-2; d_call: -; clone_size: -; v_call: TRBV4-1; cdr3_aa: CASSQIGANYGYTF; cdr3_nt: TGCGCCAGCAGCCAAATCGGGGCTAACTATGGCTACACCTTC
j_call: TRBJ1-1; d_call: TRBD1; clone_size: -; v_call: TRBV2; cdr3_aa: CASSDGTGPSFF; cdr3_nt: TGTGCCAGCAGTGACGGGACAGGGCCCTCTTTCTTT
j_call: TRBJ1-1; d_call: TRBD1; clone_size: -; v_call: TRBV19; cdr3_aa: CATVPGTGSTEAFF; cdr3_nt: TGTGCCACCGTCCCCGGGACAGGGAGCACTGAAGCTTTCTTT
j_call: TRBJ2-1; d_call: -; clone_size: -; v_call: TRBV7-3; cdr3_aa: CASSQVPGSEDEQFF; cdr3_nt: TGTGCCAGCAGCCAAGTACCGGGGTCCGAGGATGAGCAGTTCTTC
j_call: TRBJ2-5; d_call: -; clone_size: -; v_call: TRBV4-1; cdr3_aa: CASSQVHGGPEETQYF; cdr3_nt: TGCGCCAGCAGCCAAGTTCACGGGGGCCCTGAAGAGACCCAGTACTTC
j_call: TRBJ2-2; d_call: -; clone_size: -; v_call: TRBV15; cdr3_aa: CATSVGNTGELFF; cdr3_nt: TGTGCCACCAGTGTGGGGAACACCGGGGAGCTGTTTTTT
j_call: TRBJ2-7; d_call: -; clone_size: -; v_call: TRBV5-5; cdr3_aa: CASSLDDRSYEQYF; cdr3_nt: TGTGCCAGCAGCTTGGATGACCGCTCCTACGAGCAGTACTTC
j_call: TRBJ2-2; d_call: -; clone_size: few; v_call: TRBV18; cdr3_aa: CASSQEGPGTGELFF; cdr3_nt: TGTGCCAGCTCACAGGAGGGGCCGGGCACCGGGGAGCTGTTTTTT
j_call: TRBJ2-7; d_call: TRBD2; clone_size: once; v_call: TRBV19; cdr3_aa: CASSTSGGTYEQYF; cdr3_nt: TGTGCCAGTAGTACTAGCGGGGGCACCTACGAGCAGTACTTC
j_call: TRBJ2-2; d_call: -; clone_size: medium-sized; v_call: TRBV19; cdr3_aa: CASSAYTGNTGELFF; cdr3_nt: TGTGCCAGTAGTGCCTACACAGGGAACACCGGGGAGCTGTTTTTT
j_call: TRBJ2-2; d_call: -; clone_size: -; v_call: TRBV4-1; cdr3_aa: CASSQGAGTGELFF; cdr3_nt: TGCGCCAGCAGCCAAGGGGCAGGGACCGGGGAGCTGTTTTTT
j_call: TRBJ2-7; d_call: -; clone_size: -; v_call: TRBV5-4; cdr3_aa: CAWKAGSSYEQYF; cdr3_nt: TGTGCCTGGAAGGCCGGGAGCTCCTACGAGCAGTACTTC
j_call: TRBJ2-3; d_call: -; clone_size: -; v_call: TRBV5-4; cdr3_aa: CASSLSGPGTDTQYF; cdr3_nt: TGTGCCAGCAGCTTGTCGGGGCCGGGCACAGATACGCAGTATTTT
j_call: TRBJ2-7; d_call: TRBD1; clone_size: -; v_call: TRBV13; cdr3_aa: CASSLGQGVEEQYF; cdr3_nt: TGTGCCAGCAGCTTAGGGCAGGGGGTGGAAGAGCAGTACTTC
j_call: TRBJ2-7; d_call: TRBD1; clone_size: few; v_call: TRBV7-9; cdr3_aa: CASSFRGPSSYEQYF; cdr3_nt: TGTGCCAGCAGCTTTAGGGGGCCGAGCTCCTACGAGCAGTACTTC